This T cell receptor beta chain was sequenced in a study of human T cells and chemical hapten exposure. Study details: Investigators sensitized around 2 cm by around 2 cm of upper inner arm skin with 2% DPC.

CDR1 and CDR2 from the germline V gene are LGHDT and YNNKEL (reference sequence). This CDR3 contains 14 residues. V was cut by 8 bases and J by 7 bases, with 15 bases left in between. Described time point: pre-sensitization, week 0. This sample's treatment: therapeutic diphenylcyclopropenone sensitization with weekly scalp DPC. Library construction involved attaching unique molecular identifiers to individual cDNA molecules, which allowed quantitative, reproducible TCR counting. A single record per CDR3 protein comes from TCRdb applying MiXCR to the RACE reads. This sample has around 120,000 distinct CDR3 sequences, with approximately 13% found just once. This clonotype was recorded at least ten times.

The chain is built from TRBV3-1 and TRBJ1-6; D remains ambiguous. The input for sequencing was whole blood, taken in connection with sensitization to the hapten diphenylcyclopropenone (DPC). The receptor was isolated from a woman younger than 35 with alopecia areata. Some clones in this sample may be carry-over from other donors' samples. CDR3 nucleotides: TGTGCCAGCCAACCGGAAATCCTAAATTCACCCCTCCACTTT. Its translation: CASQPEILNSPLHF.